A single sample gave rise to the 8 T cell receptor beta chains below, sequenced in a study of PD-1 blockade in classical Hodgkin lymphoma. Time point reported: cycle 4 day 1 (C4D1), after 5 to 7 weeks of nivolumab. Each patient relapsed following autologous stem cell transplantation, and prior brentuximab vedotin exposure differed. Thawed PBMCs were the source of CD4+ T cells, purified by magnetic negative selection. This table comes from immunoSEQ multiplex PCR, and its TCRdb copy is limited to in-frame clones, with some not included. The sample yields roughly 30,000 clones, around 84% seen once. The sequences come from CD4+ T cells from blood, collected before the fourth cycle of nivolumab. The origin of the receptors is a human donor with classical Hodgkin lymphoma.

The J gene is TRBJ2-1, the V gene TRBV5-4, with 7 bases that match TRBD2. Per germline, CDR1 SGHNT and CDR2 YYREEE (reference sequence). The CDR3 consists of 17 residues. Losses at the gene ends were 0 bases for V and 6 bases for J; bases not matched to a gene: 12. The CDR3 spells CASSLEASGVTANEQFF. DNA for the CDR3: TGTGCCAGCAGCTTGGAGGCGAGCGGGGTCACCGCCAATGAGCAGTTCTTC.

Only a few counts were recorded for this clone. The rearrangement joins TRBV7-2 to TRBJ1-2; D is perhaps TRBD1 (6 bases). Germline V CDR1 and CDR2: SGHTA, FQGNSA. Trimming cost V 4 bases and J 7 bases, with 7 bases left between them. CDR3 length: 11 amino acids. The DNA for the CDR3 is TGTGCCAGCAGCTCACAGGGTGGCTACACCTTC. This encodes CASSSQGGYTF.

This clone was counted between two and nine times. CDR3 DNA sequence: TGTGCCAGTAGCGCAACAGGGAGAGGATGGTTCGTAGATGGCTACACCTTC. Protein: CASSATGRGWFVDGYTF. This chain connects TRBV19 to TRBJ1-2; D perhaps matches TRBD1 (6 bases). From germline, CDR1 is LNHDA and CDR2 SQIVND (reference sequence). V lost 6 bases, J lost 6 bases, and 26 bases lay in between. The CDR3 extends over 17 amino acids.

J is TRBJ1-1 and V is TRBV7-3; possibly TRBD1 for D (6 bases). Trimming removed 6 bases from V and 1 base from J, with 12 bases in between. The germline gives CDR1 SGHTA, CDR2 FQGTGA. This CDR3 contains 14 residues. The CDR3 DNA reads TGTGCCAGCAGTACCCAGGGGTCGAACACTGAAGCTTTCTTT. It is translated as CASSTQGSNTEAFF.

This clone has more than one count but fewer than ten. The V gene is TRBV2, the J gene TRBJ1-5, with unresolved D. The CDR3 loop spans 15 amino acids. Germline lookup yields CDR1 SNHLY and CDR2 FYNNEI. V lost 1 base, J lost 11 bases, and 18 bases lay in between. The CDR3 bases are TGTGCCAGCAGTGAAGAGGGCCTAACAAGGGTGGCCCAGCATTTT. Its translation is CASSEEGLTRVAQHF.

This chain uses TRBV14 with TRBJ2-3; the D is unclear. Trimming stripped 5 bases from V and 2 bases from J, with 11 bases between. This CDR3 is built from 14 residues. Germline lookup yields CDR1 SGHDN and CDR2 FVKESK. The CDR3 nucleotides are TGTGCCAGCAGCTACGGGTATATCACAGATACGCAGTATTTT. Amino acid sequence: CASSYGYITDTQYF.

The chain links TRBV25-1 to TRBJ2-3; 10 bases fit TRBD2. The V segment lost 7 bases and the J segment 0 bases; nucleotides outside the gene matches: 10. Germline loops: CDR1 MGHDK, CDR2 SYGVNS. The CDR3 contains 17 residues. CDR3 DNA: TGTGCCAGCAAGGGAGCGGGGGGGCCTACTAGCACAGATACGCAGTATTTT. This gives the protein CASKGAGGPTSTDTQYF.

The chain employs TRBV28 and TRBJ2-3; 7 bases match TRBD1. J gave up 1 base and V 7 bases, and 8 bases lay outside the gene matches. CDR1 is MDHEN, CDR2 SYDVKM, per germline. The CDR3 length is 15 residues. The CDR3 loop reads CASNPGTGGTDTQYF. The CDR3 DNA is TGTGCCAGCAACCCTGGAACAGGGGGCACAGATACGCAGTATTTT.